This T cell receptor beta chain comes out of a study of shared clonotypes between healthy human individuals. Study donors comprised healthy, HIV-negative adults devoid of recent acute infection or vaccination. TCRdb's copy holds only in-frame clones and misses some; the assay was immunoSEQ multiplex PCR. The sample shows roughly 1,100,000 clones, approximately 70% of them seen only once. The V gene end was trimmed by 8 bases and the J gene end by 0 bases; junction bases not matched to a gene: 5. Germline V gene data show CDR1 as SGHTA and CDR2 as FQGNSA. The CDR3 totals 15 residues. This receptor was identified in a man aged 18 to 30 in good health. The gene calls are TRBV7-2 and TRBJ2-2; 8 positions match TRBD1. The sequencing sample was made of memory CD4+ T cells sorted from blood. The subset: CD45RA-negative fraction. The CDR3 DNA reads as TGTGCCAGCCGGCCAGGGGGCGCGAACACCGGGGAGCTGTTTTTT. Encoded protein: CASRPGGANTGELFF. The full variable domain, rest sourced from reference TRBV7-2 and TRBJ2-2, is GAGVSQSPSNKVTEKGKDVELRCDPISGHTALYWYRQSLGQGLEFLIYFQGNSAPDKSGLPSDRFSAERTGGSVSTLTIQRTQQEDSAVYLCASRPGGANTGELFFGEGSRLTVL.